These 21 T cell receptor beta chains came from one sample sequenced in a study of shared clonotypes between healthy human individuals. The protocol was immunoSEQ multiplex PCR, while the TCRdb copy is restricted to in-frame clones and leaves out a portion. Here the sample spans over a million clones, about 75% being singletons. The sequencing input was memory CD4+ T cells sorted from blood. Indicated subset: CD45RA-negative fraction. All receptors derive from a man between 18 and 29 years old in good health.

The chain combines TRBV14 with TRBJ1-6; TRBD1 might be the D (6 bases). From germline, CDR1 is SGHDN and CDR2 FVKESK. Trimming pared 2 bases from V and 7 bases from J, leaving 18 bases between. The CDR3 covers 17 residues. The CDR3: CASSQLARAGDNSPLHF. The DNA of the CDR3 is TGTGCCAGCAGCCAACTCGCCCGGGCAGGGGACAATTCACCCCTCCACTTT.

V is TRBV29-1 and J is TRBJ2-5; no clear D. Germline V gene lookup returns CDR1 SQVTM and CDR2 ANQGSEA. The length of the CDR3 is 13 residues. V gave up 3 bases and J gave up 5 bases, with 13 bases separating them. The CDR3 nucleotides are TGCAGCGTTGACCGACGTTCAAGGGAGACCCAGTACTTC. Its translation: CSVDRRSRETQYF.

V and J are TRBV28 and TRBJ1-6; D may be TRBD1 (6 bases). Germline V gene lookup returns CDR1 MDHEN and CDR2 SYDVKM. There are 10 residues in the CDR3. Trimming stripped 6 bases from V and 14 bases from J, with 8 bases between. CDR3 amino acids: CASSWDTLHF. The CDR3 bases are TGTGCCAGCAGCTGGGACACCCTCCACTTT.

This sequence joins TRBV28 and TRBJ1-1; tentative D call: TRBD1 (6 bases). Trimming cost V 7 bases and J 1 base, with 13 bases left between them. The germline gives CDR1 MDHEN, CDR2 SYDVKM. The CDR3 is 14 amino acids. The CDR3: CASTTGKRNTEAFF. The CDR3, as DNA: TGTGCCAGCACTACAGGGAAAAGGAACACTGAAGCTTTCTTT. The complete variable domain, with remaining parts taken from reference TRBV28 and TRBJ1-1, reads DVKVTQSSRYLVKRTGEKVFLECVQDMDHENMFWYRQDPGLGLRLIYFSYDVKMKEKGDIPEGYSVSREKKERFSLILESASTNQTSMYLCASTTGKRNTEAFFGQGTRLTVV.

CDR3 sequence: CASSFPRTSGSTDTQYF. Here the CDR3 DNA reads TGTGCCAGCAGCTTCCCACGAACTAGCGGCAGCACAGATACGCAGTATTTT. This chain joins TRBV7-2 and TRBJ2-3; 8 bases agree with TRBD2. The junction had 8 bases not matched to a gene; V was cut back by 3 bases and J by 0 bases. Germline CDR1 is SGHTA and CDR2 is FQGNSA. The CDR3 runs to 17 residues.

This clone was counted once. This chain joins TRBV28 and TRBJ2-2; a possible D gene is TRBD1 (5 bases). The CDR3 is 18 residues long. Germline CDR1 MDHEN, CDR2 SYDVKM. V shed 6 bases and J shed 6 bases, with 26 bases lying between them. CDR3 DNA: TGTGCCAGCAGAGTTGCGACAGCCGTCGGAACCCGCGCCGGGGAGCTGTTTTTT. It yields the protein CASRVATAVGTRAGELFF.

CDR3 region: CASSDLDRVGGNTIYF. In nucleotides, the CDR3 is TGCGCCAGCAGTGACTTGGACAGGGTGGGTGGAAACACCATATATTTT. The rearrangement links TRBV10-2 to TRBJ1-3; TRBD1 matches at 8 bases. V lost 3 bases, J lost 3 bases, and 7 bases stayed unmatched. This CDR3 is 16 amino acids long. CDR1 WSHSY and CDR2 SAAADI come from the germline V gene.

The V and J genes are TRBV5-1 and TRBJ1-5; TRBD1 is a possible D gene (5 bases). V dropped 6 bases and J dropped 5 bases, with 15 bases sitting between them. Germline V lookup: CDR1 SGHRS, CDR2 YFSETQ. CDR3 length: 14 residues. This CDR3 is CASKLDSHDQPQHF. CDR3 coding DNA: TGCGCCAGCAAGCTAGACAGCCATGATCAGCCCCAGCATTTT.

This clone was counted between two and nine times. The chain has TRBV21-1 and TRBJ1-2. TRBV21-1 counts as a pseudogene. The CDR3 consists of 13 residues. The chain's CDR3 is CASSNRVDYGYTF. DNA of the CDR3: TGTGCCAGCAGCAATCGGGTCGATTATGGCTACACCTTC.

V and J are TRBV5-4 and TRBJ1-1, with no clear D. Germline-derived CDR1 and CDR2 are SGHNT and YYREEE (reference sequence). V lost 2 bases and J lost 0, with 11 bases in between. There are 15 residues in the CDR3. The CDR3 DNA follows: TGTGCCAGCAGCTTAGAGGGCTTGGTGAACACTGAAGCTTTCTTT. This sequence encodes CASSLEGLVNTEAFF.

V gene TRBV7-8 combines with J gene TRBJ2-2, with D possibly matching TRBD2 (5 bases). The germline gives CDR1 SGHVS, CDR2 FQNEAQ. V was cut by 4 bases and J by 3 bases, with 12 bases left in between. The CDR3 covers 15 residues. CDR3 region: CASSSRETHTGELFF. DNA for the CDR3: TGTGCCAGCAGCTCCCGGGAAACCCACACCGGGGAGCTGTTTTTT.

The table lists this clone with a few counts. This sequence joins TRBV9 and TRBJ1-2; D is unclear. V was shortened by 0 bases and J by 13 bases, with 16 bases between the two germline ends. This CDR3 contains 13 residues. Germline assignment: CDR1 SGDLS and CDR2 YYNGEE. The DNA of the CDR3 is TGTGCCAGCAGCGTAGGTACGGTCCAAAGGTTCACCTTC. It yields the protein CASSVGTVQRFTF. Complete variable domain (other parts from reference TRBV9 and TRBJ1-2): DSGVTQTPKHLITATGQRVTLRCSPRSGDLSVYWYQQSLDQGLQFLIQYYNGEERAKGNILERFSAQQFPDLHSELNLSSLELGDSALYFCASSVGTVQRFTFGSGTRLTVV.

The CDR3, as DNA: TGTGCCAGCCGGGGGGCTGGCAATCAGCCCCAGCATTTT. Protein sequence: CASRGAGNQPQHF. This chain connects TRBV27 to TRBJ1-5; TRBD1 might be the D (6 bases). CDR1 and CDR2 (germline): MNHEY, SMNVEV (reference sequence). The length of the CDR3 is 13 residues. V lost 8 bases and J 2 bases, leaving 10 bases between the germline ends.

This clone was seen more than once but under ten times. For the CDR3, the DNA is TGTGCCAGCAGTTACAGAGGACAGGGCCACTACGAGCAGTACTTC. Translating gives CASSYRGQGHYEQYF. The gene calls are TRBV6-6 and TRBJ2-7; 8 bases match TRBD1. The CDR3 is 15 residues long. V was clipped by 2 bases and J by 3 bases; unmatched bases: 6. The germline CDR1 and CDR2 sequences are MNHNY and SVGAGI (reference sequence).

The CDR3 region has the DNA TGTGCCAGCAGCCCCTGGGGGGGTCTAGACGGCTACACCTTC. Its protein product is CASSPWGGLDGYTF. The chain joins TRBV28 to TRBJ1-2; weak D call: TRBD1 (5 bases). Germline loops: CDR1 MDHEN, CDR2 SYDVKM. CDR3 length: 14 amino acids. Trimming took off 6 bases at V and 8 bases at J, with 19 bases between the two ends.

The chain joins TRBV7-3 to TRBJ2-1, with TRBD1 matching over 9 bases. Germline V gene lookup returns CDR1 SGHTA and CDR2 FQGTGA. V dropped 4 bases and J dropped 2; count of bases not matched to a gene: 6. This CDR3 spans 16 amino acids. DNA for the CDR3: TGTGCCAGCAGCTCCTCGACAGGGGGGCCCTACAATGAGCAGTTCTTC. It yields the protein CASSSSTGGPYNEQFF.

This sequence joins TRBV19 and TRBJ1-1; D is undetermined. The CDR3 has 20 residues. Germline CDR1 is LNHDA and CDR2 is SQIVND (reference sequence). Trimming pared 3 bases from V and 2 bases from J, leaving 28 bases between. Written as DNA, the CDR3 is TGTGCCAGTAGTATCGAGGGCCAGGTAGGCAGGCTGGGAAAAAACACTGAAGCTTTCTTT. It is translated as CASSIEGQVGRLGKNTEAFF.

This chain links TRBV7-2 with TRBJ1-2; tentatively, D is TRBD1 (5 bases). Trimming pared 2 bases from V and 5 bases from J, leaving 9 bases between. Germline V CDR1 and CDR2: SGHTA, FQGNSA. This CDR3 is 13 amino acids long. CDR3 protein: CASSLRGEYGYTF. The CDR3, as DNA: TGTGCCAGCAGCTTAAGGGGTGAATATGGCTACACCTTC.

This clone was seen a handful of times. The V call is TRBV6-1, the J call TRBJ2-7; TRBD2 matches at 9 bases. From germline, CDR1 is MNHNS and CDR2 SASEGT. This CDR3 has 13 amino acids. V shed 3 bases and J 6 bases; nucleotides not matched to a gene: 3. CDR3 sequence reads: CASSEGLALEQYF. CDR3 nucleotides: TGTGCCAGCAGTGAGGGACTAGCTCTCGAGCAGTACTTC.

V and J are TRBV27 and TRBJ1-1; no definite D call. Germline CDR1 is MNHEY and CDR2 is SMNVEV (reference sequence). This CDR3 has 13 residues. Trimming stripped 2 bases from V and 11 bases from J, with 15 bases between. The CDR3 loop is CASSLRPSLDAFF. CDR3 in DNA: TGTGCCAGCAGTTTACGACCCTCCCTTGATGCTTTCTTT.

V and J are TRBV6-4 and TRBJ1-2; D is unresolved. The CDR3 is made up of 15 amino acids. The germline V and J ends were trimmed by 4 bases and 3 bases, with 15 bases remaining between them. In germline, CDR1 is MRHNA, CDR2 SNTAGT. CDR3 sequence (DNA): TGTGCCAGCAGTGGACGATCATTATTTGACTATGGCTACACCTTC. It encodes CASSGRSLFDYGYTF.